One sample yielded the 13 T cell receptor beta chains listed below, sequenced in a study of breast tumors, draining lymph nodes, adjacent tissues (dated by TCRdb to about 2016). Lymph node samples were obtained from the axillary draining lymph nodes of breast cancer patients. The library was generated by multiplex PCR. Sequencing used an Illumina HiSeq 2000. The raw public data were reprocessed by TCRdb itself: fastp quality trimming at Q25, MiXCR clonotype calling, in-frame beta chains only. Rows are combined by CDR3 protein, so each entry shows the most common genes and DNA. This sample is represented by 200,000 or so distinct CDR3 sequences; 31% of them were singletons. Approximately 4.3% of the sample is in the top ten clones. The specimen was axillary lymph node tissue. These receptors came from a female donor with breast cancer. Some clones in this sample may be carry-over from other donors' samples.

The CDR3 sequence: CASGQGGPGANVLTF. The DNA for the CDR3 is TGTGCCAGCGGCCAGGGGGGCCCTGGGGCCAACGTCCTGACTTTC. J is TRBJ2-6 and V is TRBV9; possible D gene TRBD1, 7 bases. This CDR3 has 15 amino acids. Trimming stripped 7 bases from V and 2 bases from J, with 13 bases between. Germline values: CDR1 SGDLS, CDR2 YYNGEE.

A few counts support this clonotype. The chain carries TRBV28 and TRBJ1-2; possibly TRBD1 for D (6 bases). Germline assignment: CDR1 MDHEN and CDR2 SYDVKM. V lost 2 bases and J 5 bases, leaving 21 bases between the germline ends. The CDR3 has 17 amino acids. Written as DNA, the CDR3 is TGTGCCAGCAGTTTAAGGCGGATCTACAGGGAAAGATATGGCTACACCTTC. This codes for CASSLRRIYRERYGYTF.

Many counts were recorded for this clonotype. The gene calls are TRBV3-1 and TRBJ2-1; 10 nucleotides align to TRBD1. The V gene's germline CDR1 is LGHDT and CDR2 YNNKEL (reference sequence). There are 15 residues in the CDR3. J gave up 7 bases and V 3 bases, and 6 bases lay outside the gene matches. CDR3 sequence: CASSHGTGAGNEQFF. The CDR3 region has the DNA TGTGCCAGCAGCCACGGGACAGGGGCCGGGAATGAGCAGTTCTTC.

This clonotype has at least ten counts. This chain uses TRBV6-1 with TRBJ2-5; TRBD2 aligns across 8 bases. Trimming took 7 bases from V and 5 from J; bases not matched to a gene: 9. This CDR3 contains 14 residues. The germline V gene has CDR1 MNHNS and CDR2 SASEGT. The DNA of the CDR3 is TGTGCCAGCACCCCATCGGGCGGGAGGGAGACCCAGTACTTC. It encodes CASTPSGGRETQYF.

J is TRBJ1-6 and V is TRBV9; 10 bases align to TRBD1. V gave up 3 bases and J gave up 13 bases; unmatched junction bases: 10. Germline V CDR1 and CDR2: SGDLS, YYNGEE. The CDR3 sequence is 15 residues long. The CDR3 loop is CASSGDRGADFPLHF. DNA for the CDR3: TGTGCCAGCAGCGGGGACAGGGGCGCGGATTTCCCCCTCCACTTT.

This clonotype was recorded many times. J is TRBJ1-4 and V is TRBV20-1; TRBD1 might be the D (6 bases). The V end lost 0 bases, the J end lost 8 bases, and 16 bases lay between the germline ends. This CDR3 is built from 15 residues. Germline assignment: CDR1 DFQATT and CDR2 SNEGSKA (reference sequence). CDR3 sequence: CSARDRGSLAEKLFF. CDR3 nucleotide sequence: TGCAGTGCTAGAGATAGGGGGAGCTTGGCCGAAAAACTGTTTTTT.

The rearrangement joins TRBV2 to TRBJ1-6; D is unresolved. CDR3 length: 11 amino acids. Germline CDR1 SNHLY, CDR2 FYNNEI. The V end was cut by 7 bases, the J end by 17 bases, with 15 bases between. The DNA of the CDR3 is TGTGCCAGCACCCCGGGATCCGCATTCCACTTT. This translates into CASTPGSAFHF.

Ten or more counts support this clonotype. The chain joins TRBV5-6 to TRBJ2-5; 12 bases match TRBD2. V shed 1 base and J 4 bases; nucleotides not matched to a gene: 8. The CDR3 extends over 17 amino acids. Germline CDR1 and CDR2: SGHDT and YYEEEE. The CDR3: CASSLPGGLAGIETQYF. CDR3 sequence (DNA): TGTGCCAGCAGCTTGCCGGGCGGACTAGCGGGAATAGAGACCCAGTACTTC.

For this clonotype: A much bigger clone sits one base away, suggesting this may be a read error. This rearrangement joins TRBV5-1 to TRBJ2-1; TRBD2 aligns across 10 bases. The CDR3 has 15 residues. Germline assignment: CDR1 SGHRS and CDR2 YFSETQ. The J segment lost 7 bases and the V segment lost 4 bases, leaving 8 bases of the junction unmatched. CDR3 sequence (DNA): TGCGCCAGCAGCAAGCAAGCGGGAGGGAGGAATGAGCAGTTCTTC. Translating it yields CASSKQAGGRNEQFF.

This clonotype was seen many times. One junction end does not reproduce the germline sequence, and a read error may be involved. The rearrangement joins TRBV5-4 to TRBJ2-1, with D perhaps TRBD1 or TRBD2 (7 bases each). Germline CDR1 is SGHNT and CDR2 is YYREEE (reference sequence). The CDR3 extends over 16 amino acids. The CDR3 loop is CASSLGGGGLYNKQFF. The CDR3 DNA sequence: TGTGCCAGCAGCTTAGGGGGCGGGGGCTTATACAATAAGCAGTTCTTC.

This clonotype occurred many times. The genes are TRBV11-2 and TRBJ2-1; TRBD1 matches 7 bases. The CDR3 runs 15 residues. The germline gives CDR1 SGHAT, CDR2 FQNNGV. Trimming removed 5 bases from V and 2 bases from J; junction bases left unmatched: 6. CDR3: CASSPRGITYNEQFF. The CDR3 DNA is TGTGCCAGCAGCCCCAGGGGGATAACCTACAATGAGCAGTTCTTC.

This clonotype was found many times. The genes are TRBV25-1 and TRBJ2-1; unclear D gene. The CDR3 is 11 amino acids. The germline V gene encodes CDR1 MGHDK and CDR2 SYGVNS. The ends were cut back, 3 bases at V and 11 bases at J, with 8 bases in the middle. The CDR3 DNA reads TGTGCCAGCAGTGATTTCCCCCAGCAGTTCTTC. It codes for CASSDFPQQFF.

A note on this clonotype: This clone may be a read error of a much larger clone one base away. The chain's CDR3 is CAWSLHGSVSYNGQFF. CDR3 in DNA: TGTGCCTGGAGTCTTCACGGCTCCGTCTCCTACAATGGGCAGTTCTTC. The chain has TRBV30 and TRBJ2-1; D is ambiguous. Germline V gives CDR1 GTSNPN, CDR2 SVGIG (reference sequence). The CDR3 covers 16 residues.